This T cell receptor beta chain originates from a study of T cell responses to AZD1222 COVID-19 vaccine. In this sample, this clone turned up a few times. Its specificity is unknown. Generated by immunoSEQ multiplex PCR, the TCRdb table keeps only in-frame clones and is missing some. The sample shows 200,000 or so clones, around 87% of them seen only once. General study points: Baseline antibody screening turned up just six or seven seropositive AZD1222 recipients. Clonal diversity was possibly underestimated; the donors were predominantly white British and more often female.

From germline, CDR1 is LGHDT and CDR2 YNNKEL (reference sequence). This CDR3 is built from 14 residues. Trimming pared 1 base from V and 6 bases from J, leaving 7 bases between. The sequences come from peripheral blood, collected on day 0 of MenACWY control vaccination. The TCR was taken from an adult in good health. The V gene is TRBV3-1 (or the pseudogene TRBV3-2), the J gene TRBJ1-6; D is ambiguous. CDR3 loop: CASSQVGFNSPLHF. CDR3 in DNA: TGTGCCAGCAGCCAAGTCGGTTTTAATTCACCCCTCCACTTT.